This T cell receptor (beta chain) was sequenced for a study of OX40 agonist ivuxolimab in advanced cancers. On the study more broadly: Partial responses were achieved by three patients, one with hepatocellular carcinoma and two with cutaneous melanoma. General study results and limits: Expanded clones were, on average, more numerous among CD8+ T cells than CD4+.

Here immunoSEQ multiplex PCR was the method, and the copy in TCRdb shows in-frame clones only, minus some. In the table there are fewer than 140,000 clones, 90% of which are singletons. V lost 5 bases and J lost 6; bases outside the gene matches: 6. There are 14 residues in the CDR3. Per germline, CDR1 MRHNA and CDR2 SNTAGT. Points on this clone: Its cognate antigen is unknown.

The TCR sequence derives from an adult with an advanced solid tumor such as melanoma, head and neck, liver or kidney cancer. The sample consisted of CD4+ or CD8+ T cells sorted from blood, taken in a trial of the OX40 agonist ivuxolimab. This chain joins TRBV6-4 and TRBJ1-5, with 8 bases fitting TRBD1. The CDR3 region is CASSPSGTGQPQHF. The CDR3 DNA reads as TGTGCCAGCAGTCCCTCGGGGACAGGTCAGCCCCAGCATTTT.